These 24 T cell receptor beta chains were all obtained from the same sample, sequenced in a study of blood T cell repertoires in COVID-19. Profiling relied on immunoSEQ multiplex PCR, and the TCRdb table lists in-frame clones only, not all of them. The repertoire includes about 170,000 clones, around 82% of them detected once, and over 2.5% sits in the top ten. The specimen sequenced was peripheral blood. These receptors came from a human donor with acute or convalescent COVID-19. The donor label of this sample is uncertain.

The chain has TRBV30 and TRBJ2-1, with 7 nucleotides matching TRBD1. This CDR3 spans 14 amino acids. Germline assignment: CDR1 GTSNPN and CDR2 SVGIG (reference sequence). The ends lost 7 bases at V and 0 bases at J; junction bases unmatched: 6. CDR3 coding DNA: TGTGCCTTGACAGGGTTTTACTCCTACAATGAGCAGTTCTTC. Translation gives CALTGFYSYNEQFF.

The rearrangement joins TRBV28 to TRBJ1-5; D call uncertain. V shed 6 bases and J shed 2 bases, with 14 bases lying between them. Germline V lookup: CDR1 MDHEN, CDR2 SYDVKM. This CDR3 contains 15 residues. The CDR3 is CASRYDGTRNQPQHF. Here the CDR3 DNA reads TGTGCCAGCAGGTACGATGGTACACGCAATCAGCCCCAGCATTTT. Together with reference TRBV28 and TRBJ1-5, the CDR3 gives the full variable domain: DVKVTQSSRYLVKRTGEKVFLECVQDMDHENMFWYRQDPGLGLRLIYFSYDVKMKEKGDIPEGYSVSREKKERFSLILESASTNQTSMYLCASRYDGTRNQPQHFGDGTRLSIL.

This chain links TRBV9 with TRBJ2-1; the match to TRBD2 covers 7 bases. The germline V gene has CDR1 SGDLS and CDR2 YYNGEE. The V gene end was trimmed by 0 bases and the J gene end by 10 bases; junction bases not matched to a gene: 7. The CDR3 sequence is 14 residues long. The CDR3 loop reads CASSVVTSVSEQFF. CDR3 DNA sequence: TGTGCCAGCAGCGTAGTAACTAGCGTCAGCGAGCAGTTCTTC.

The rearrangement joins TRBV15 to TRBJ2-7; D gene ambiguous. The CDR3 is 16 amino acids. Between the trimmed V and J ends, which lost 0 bases and 5 bases, there was a span of 17 bases. Germline CDR1 is LNHNV and CDR2 is YYDKDF (reference sequence). CDR3 protein: CATSREVSGSLDEQYF. The CDR3 nucleotides are TGTGCCACCAGCAGAGAGGTTTCCGGGTCACTCGACGAGCAGTACTTC.

The chain employs TRBV30 and TRBJ2-7; D gene ambiguous. The CDR3 runs 12 residues. V dropped 2 bases and J dropped 9 bases, with 14 bases sitting between them. Germline V lookup: CDR1 GTSNPN, CDR2 SVGIG (reference sequence). DNA of the CDR3: TGTGCCTGGAGTCCCCACGAGGCTGTGCAGTACTTC. The encoded protein is CAWSPHEAVQYF.

CDR3 DNA sequence: TGTGCCGCCTCCCGGGATGGTGAAAAACTGTTTTTT. Protein product: CAASRDGEKLFF. The chain employs TRBV2 and TRBJ1-4; no definite D call. V was cut by 11 bases and J by 7 bases, with 14 bases left in between. The CDR3 loop spans 12 amino acids. Germline V lookup: CDR1 SNHLY, CDR2 FYNNEI.

The chain combines TRBV6-5 with TRBJ2-3; 7 bases are shared with TRBD2. Germline values: CDR1 MNHEY, CDR2 SVGAGI. The V and J ends lost 6 bases and 2 bases, in that order; junction bases with no gene match: 8. This CDR3 is built from 15 residues. The CDR3 nucleotides are TGTGCCAGCAGCCCGCAGCGGGACCACACAGATACGCAGTATTTT. This gives the protein CASSPQRDHTDTQYF.

The chain recombines TRBV18 with TRBJ1-2; TRBD1 matches 9 bases. V lost 0 bases and J lost 6; bases outside the gene matches: 5. Germline CDR1 and CDR2: KGHSH and LQKENI. The CDR3 runs to 15 residues. CDR3 residues: CASSPPNRGQDGYTF. The CDR3 DNA sequence: TGTGCCAGCTCACCACCGAACAGGGGGCAAGATGGCTACACCTTC.

The chain couples TRBV9 to TRBJ1-5; D possibly corresponds to TRBD1 (6 bases). CDR3 length equals 15 residues. From germline, CDR1 is SGDLS and CDR2 YYNGEE. V lost 4 bases and J 0 bases, leaving 11 bases between the germline ends. CDR3 in DNA: TGTGCCAGCAGCCGGACAGTGGATAGCAATCAGCCCCAGCATTTT. It translates to CASSRTVDSNQPQHF. The full variable domain, with the rest looked up from reference TRBV9 and TRBJ1-5, is DSGVTQTPKHLITATGQRVTLRCSPRSGDLSVYWYQQSLDQGLQFLIQYYNGEERAKGNILERFSAQQFPDLHSELNLSSLELGDSALYFCASSRTVDSNQPQHFGDGTRLSIL.

This clone was recorded once. The chain employs TRBV9 and TRBJ2-7, with 8 bases aligning to TRBD1. Trimming took 2 bases from V and 2 from J; bases not matched to a gene: 3. Germline V gene lookup returns CDR1 SGDLS and CDR2 YYNGEE. CDR3 length: 14 residues. This CDR3 is CASSVRTGPYEQYF. DNA of the CDR3: TGTGCCAGCAGCGTTCGGACAGGGCCCTACGAGCAGTACTTC.

The chain recombines TRBV28 with TRBJ1-1; D gene ambiguous. Germline CDR1 and CDR2: MDHEN and SYDVKM. Trimming left V 8 bases short and J 10 bases short, with 20 bases between. This CDR3 contains 13 residues. The CDR3 sequence is CASEPSPDLGAFF. CDR3 bases: TGTGCCAGCGAACCTAGTCCCGACCTCGGAGCTTTCTTT. The entire variable domain, with the rest obtained from reference TRBV28 and TRBJ1-1, is as follows: DVKVTQSSRYLVKRTGEKVFLECVQDMDHENMFWYRQDPGLGLRLIYFSYDVKMKEKGDIPEGYSVSREKKERFSLILESASTNQTSMYLCASEPSPDLGAFFGQGTRLTVV.

The chain has TRBV5-1 and TRBJ2-5; 7 positions match TRBD1. CDR3 length: 15 amino acids. Unmatched junction bases numbered 4, after V lost 0 bases and J lost 2 bases. Germline CDR1 reads SGHRS; CDR2 reads YFSETQ. CDR3 sequence (DNA): TGCGCCAGCAGCTTGGGACAGGGACGGCAAGAGACCCAGTACTTC. Translated: CASSLGQGRQETQYF. The variable domain in full, completed from reference TRBV5-1 and TRBJ2-5, reads KAGVTQTPRYLIKTRGQQVTLSCSPISGHRSVSWYQQTPGQGLQFLFEYFSETQRNKGNFPGRFSGRQFSNSRSEMNVSTLELGDSALYLCASSLGQGRQETQYFGPGTRLLVL.

The gene calls are TRBV28 and TRBJ2-7; 7 bases line up with TRBD2. With V trimmed by 6 bases and J by 6 bases, 11 bases remained unmatched. The germline CDR1 and CDR2 sequences are MDHEN and SYDVKM. This CDR3 has 14 amino acids. The chain's CDR3 is CASRLGSGNSEQYF. As DNA, the CDR3 is TGTGCCAGCAGATTAGGGAGCGGGAACAGCGAGCAGTACTTC.

This clone was observed a single time. V and J are TRBV28 and TRBJ2-7; TRBD2 aligns across 14 bases. This CDR3 is 14 amino acids long. V shed 6 bases and J 2 bases; nucleotides not matched to a gene: 0. Germline-derived CDR1 and CDR2 are MDHEN and SYDVKM. CDR3 amino acids: CASRTSGRAYEQYF. Written as DNA, the CDR3 is TGTGCCAGCAGGACTAGCGGGAGGGCCTACGAGCAGTACTTC.

V gene TRBV19 combines with J gene TRBJ2-5, with 8 bases matching TRBD1. The CDR3 runs to 14 residues. Germline trimming cut 3 bases from V and 5 bases from J; bases unmatched to any gene: 5. Germline CDR1 is LNHDA and CDR2 is SQIVND (reference sequence). DNA of the CDR3: TGTGCCAGTAGTATCGACAGGGGCCGGGAGACCCAGTACTTC. Its protein is CASSIDRGRETQYF.

This clone appeared a few times. The chain has TRBV19 and TRBJ1-5; the D is unclear. The CDR3 is made up of 14 amino acids. Germline CDR1 LNHDA, CDR2 SQIVND (reference sequence). V was shortened by 1 base and J by 4 bases, with 8 bases between the two germline ends. The CDR3 bases are TGTGCCAGTAGTATAGCCCCCGGGAATCAGCCCCAGCATTTT. Amino acids: CASSIAPGNQPQHF. The full variable domain, rest sourced from reference TRBV19 and TRBJ1-5, is DGGITQSPKYLFRKEGQNVTLSCEQNLNHDAMYWYRQDPGQGLRLIYYSQIVNDFQKGDIAEGYSVSREKKESFPLTVTSAQKNPTAFYLCASSIAPGNQPQHFGDGTRLSIL.

The chain employs TRBV28 and TRBJ1-2; D might be TRBD1 (6 bases). Trimming removed 7 bases at V and 2 bases at J, with 14 bases between. The CDR3 has 14 residues. Germline CDR1 MDHEN, CDR2 SYDVKM. The CDR3 sequence: CASTIQGRNYGYTF. For the CDR3, the DNA is TGTGCCAGCACCATACAGGGCCGGAACTATGGCTACACCTTC.

This rearrangement joins TRBV5-1 to TRBJ2-2; 7 positions match TRBD2. The CDR3 length is 16 residues. Germline CDR1 SGHRS, CDR2 YFSETQ. Unmatched junction bases numbered 8, after V lost 4 bases and J lost 2 bases. The CDR3 DNA is TGCGCCAGCAGCCCTGGCGGGAGAGACAACACCGGGGAGCTGTTTTTT. Translating it yields CASSPGGRDNTGELFF.

The rearrangement joins TRBV19 to TRBJ2-3; D uncertain. CDR3 length: 14 amino acids. CDR1 LNHDA and CDR2 SQIVND come from the germline V gene (reference sequence). Trimming stripped 1 base from V and 0 bases from J, with 5 bases between. CDR3 DNA: TGTGCCAGTAGTATAGCAGGTAGCACAGATACGCAGTATTTT. This codes for CASSIAGSTDTQYF.

The V call is TRBV27, the J call TRBJ2-5, with 8 nucleotides matching TRBD1. The J segment lost 2 bases and the V segment lost 5 bases, leaving 10 bases of the junction unmatched. This CDR3 is built from 16 residues. The germline CDR1 and CDR2 sequences are MNHEY and SMNVEV (reference sequence). For the CDR3, the DNA is TGTGCCAGCAGTACCGACAGGGGTTCGTTTCAAGAGACCCAGTACTTC. As protein: CASSTDRGSFQETQYF.

V is TRBV28 and J is TRBJ2-1; 11 bases line up with TRBD2. The CDR3 spans 16 residues. CDR1 MDHEN and CDR2 SYDVKM come from the germline V gene. With V trimmed by 6 bases and J by 5 bases, 9 bases remained unmatched. The DNA for the CDR3 is TGTGCCAGCAGGGGGTCAGGTAGCGGGAGGGACAATGAGCAGTTCTTC. It translates to CASRGSGSGRDNEQFF.

A few counts support this clone. The V and J genes are TRBV7-2 and TRBJ2-2; D possibly corresponds to TRBD1 (6 bases). Trimming cost V 6 bases and J 4 bases, with 15 bases left between them. The CDR3 contains 15 residues. CDR1 is SGHTA, CDR2 FQGNSA, per germline. The CDR3 nucleotides read TGTGCCAGCAGTTCCGGGACATACTTCACCGGGGAGCTGTTTTTT. It is translated as CASSSGTYFTGELFF.

The chain recombines TRBV5-8 with TRBJ1-5; the match to TRBD1 covers 9 bases. The CDR3 has 16 amino acids. Unmatched junction bases numbered 7, after V lost 4 bases and J lost 2 bases. CDR1 SGHTS and CDR2 YDEGEE come from the germline V gene. In nucleotides, the CDR3 is TGTGCCAGCAGCCTGGACAGGGGAGCGGGCAATCAGCCCCAGCATTTT. As protein: CASSLDRGAGNQPQHF.

This sequence joins TRBV5-4 and TRBJ2-7, with 9 bases matching TRBD1. This CDR3 is 15 amino acids long. Trimming removed 1 base from V and 7 bases from J; junction bases left unmatched: 9. CDR1 SGHNT and CDR2 YYREEE come from the germline V gene (reference sequence). The CDR3 reads CASSLPGQGSREQYF. The CDR3 DNA sequence: TGTGCCAGCAGCTTGCCGGGACAGGGATCCCGGGAGCAGTACTTC.